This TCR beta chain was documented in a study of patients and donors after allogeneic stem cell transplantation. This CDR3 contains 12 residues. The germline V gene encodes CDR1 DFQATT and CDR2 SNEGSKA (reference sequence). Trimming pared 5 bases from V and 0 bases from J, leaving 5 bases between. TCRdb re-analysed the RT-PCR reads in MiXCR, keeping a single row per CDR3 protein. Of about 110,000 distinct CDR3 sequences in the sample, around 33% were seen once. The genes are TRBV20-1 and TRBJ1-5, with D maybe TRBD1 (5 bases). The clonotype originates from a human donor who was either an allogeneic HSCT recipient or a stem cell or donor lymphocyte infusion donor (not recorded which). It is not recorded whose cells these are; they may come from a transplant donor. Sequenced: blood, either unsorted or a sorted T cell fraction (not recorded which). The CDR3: CSAGASNQPQHF. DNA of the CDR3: TGCAGTGCTGGGGCTAGCAATCAGCCCCAGCATTTT.